This T cell receptor (beta chain) stems from a study of blood T cell repertoires in COVID-19. Across the study: COVID-19 samples, acute and convalescent, were from the United States, Italy and Spain. From T cells, B-cell-depleted T cells, or PBMCs came the material, which was cDNA or gDNA.

The V end lost 0 bases, the J end lost 5 bases, and 5 bases lay between the germline ends. In germline, CDR1 is ENHRY, CDR2 SYGVKD. The CDR3 spans 13 residues. Authors' analysis steps: Researchers report that nucleated cell counts were estimated from reference gene primer amplification. Profiled with immunoSEQ multiplex PCR; TCRdb holds only in-frame clones, not every one. Clone size and the V and J calls come from that table; the DNA yielded D and trimming. The sample consists of roughly 190,000 clones, roughly four fifths of them appearing once. The sample was peripheral blood. This receptor was obtained from a woman aged 40 to 50 with acute or convalescent COVID-19. The rearrangement uses TRBV10-3 and TRBJ1-5; the D gene is possibly TRBD1 (5 bases). The CDR3 sequence: CAISESGDQPQHF. For the CDR3, the DNA is TGTGCCATCAGTGAGTCAGGGGATCAGCCCCAGCATTTT.